This TCR beta chain was sequenced in a study of monozygotic twins with cystic fibrosis. For the study at large: Around 3 micrograms of fragmented DNA underwent approximately 15 PCR cycles for library preparation.

Profiling relied on immunoSEQ multiplex PCR, and the TCRdb table lists in-frame clones only, not all of them. Here the sample spans tens of thousands of clones, approximately 89% being singletons. The germline V and J ends were trimmed by 6 bases and 4 bases, with 16 bases remaining between them. This CDR3 spans 15 amino acids. Germline-derived CDR1 and CDR2 are LNHDA and SQIVND (reference sequence). Study-level points and caveats: Shared CDR3 numbers were not associated with age, concordance or severity. Co-twins had the most similar V usage for 13 of 16 pairs, J for 8. Clonality was generally low (median roughly 0.009), higher in the most severe patients.

Concerning this clone itself: What it binds is not known.

The clonotype originates from a girl aged 2-10 years with cystic fibrosis. The chain recombines TRBV19 with TRBJ1-5; D gene uncertain. The sample taken for sequencing was blood. CDR3: CASSYRSYSNQPQHF. Written as DNA, the CDR3 is TGTGCCAGTAGCTATCGGAGCTACAGTAATCAGCCCCAGCATTTT.